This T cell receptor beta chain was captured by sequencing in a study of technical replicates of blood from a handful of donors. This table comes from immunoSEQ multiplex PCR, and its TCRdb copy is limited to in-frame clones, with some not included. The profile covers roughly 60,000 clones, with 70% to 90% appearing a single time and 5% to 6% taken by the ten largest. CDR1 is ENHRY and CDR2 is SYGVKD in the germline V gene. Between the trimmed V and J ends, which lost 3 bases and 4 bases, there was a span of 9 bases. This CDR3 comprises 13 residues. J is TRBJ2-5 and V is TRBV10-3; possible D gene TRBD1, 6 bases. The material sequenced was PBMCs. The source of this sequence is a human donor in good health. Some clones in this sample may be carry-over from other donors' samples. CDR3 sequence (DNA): TGTGCCATCAGTGAACCCAGGGGAGAGACCCAGTACTTC. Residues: CAISEPRGETQYF.